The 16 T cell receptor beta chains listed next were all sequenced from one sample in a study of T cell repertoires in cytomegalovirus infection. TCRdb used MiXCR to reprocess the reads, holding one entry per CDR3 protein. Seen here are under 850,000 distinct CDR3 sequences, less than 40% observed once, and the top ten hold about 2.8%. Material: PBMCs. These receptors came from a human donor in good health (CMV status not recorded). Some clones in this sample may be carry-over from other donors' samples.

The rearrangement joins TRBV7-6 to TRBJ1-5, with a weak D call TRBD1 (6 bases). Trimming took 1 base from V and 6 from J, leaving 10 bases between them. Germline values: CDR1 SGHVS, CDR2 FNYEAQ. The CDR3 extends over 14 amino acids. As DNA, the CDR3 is TGTGCCAGCAGCTTAGTTGGGGGCACTCAGCCCCAGCATTTT. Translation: CASSLVGGTQPQHF.

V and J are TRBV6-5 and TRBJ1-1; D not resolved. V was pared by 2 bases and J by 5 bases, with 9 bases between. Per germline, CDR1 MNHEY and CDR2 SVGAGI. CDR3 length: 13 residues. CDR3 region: CASSYGIFTEAFF. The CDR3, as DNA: TGTGCCAGCAGTTACGGCATATTTACTGAAGCTTTCTTT.

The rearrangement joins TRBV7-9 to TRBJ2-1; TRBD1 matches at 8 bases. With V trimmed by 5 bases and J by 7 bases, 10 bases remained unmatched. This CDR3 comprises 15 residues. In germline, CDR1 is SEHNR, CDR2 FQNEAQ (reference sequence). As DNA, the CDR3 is TGTGCCAGCAGCACCCCGAGACAGGGGTGGAATGAGCAGTTCTTC. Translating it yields CASSTPRQGWNEQFF.

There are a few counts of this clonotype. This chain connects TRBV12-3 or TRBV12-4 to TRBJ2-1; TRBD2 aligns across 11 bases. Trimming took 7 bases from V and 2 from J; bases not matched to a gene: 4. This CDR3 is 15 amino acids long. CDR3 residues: CASTMGLAAYNEQFF. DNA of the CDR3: TGTGCCAGCACCATGGGACTAGCGGCCTACAATGAGCAGTTCTTC.

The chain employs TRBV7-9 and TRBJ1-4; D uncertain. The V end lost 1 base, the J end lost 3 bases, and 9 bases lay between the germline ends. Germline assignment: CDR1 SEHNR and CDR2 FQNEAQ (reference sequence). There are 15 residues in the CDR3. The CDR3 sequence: CASSLVPGSNEKLFF. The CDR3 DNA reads TGTGCCAGCAGCTTAGTTCCTGGGTCTAATGAAAAACTGTTTTTT.

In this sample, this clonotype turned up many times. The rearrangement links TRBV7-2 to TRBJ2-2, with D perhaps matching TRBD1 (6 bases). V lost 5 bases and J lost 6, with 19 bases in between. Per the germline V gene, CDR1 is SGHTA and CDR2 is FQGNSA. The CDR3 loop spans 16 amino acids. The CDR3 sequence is CASSRSSGVGPGELFF. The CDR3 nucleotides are TGTGCCAGCAGCCGATCATCAGGGGTGGGACCCGGGGAGCTGTTTTTT.

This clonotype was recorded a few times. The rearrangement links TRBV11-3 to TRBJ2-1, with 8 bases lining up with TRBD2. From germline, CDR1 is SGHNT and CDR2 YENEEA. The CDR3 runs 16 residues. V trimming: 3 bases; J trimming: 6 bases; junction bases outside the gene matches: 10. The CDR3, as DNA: TGTGCCAGCAGCTTGGGGCGGGAGGACTCTAGCAATGAGCAGTTCTTC. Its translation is CASSLGREDSSNEQFF.

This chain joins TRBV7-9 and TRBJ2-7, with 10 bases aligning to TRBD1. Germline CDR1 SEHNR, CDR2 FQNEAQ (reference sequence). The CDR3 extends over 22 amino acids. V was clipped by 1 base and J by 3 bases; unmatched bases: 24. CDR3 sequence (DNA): TGTGCCAGCAGCTTAGGAGGCCATGGGACAGGGGACACCTATGTCCCCTTCTACGAGCAGTACTTC. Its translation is CASSLGGHGTGDTYVPFYEQYF.

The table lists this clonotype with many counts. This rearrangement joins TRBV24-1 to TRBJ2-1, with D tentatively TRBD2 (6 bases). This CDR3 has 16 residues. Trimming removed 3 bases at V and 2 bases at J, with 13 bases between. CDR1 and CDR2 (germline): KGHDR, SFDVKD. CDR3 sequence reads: CATSDPSGEPYNEQFF. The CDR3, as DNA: TGTGCCACCAGTGATCCTTCGGGGGAACCCTACAATGAGCAGTTCTTC.

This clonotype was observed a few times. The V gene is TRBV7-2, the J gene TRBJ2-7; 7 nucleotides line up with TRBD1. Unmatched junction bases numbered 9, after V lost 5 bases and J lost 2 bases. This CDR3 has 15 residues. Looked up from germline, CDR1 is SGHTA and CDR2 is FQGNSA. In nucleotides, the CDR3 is TGTGCCAGCAGCGCATGGGACAGCATTCCCTACGAGCAGTACTTC. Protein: CASSAWDSIPYEQYF.

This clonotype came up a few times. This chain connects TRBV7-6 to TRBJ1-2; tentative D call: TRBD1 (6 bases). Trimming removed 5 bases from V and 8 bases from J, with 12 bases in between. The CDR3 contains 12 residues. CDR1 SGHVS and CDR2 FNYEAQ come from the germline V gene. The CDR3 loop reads CASSKATGGYTF. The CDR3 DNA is TGTGCCAGCAGCAAAGCTACAGGGGGCTACACCTTC.

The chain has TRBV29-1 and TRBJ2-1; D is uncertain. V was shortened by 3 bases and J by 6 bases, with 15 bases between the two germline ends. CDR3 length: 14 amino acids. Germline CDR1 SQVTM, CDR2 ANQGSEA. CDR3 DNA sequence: TGCAGCGTTGATGGGCCCACCCAAGGCAATGAGCAGTTCTTC. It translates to CSVDGPTQGNEQFF.

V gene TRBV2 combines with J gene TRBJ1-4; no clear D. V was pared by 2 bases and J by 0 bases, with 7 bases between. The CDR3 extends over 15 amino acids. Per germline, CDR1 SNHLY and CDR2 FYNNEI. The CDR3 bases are TGTGCCAGCAGTGAAAGGCTTCCAACTAATGAAAAACTGTTTTTT. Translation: CASSERLPTNEKLFF.

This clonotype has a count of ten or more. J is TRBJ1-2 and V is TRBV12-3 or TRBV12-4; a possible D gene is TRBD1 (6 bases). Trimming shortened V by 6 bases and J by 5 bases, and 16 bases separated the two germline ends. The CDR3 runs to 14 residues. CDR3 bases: TGTGCCAGCAGCTCCCGGGACAAGCGATATGGCTACACCTTC. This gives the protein CASSSRDKRYGYTF.

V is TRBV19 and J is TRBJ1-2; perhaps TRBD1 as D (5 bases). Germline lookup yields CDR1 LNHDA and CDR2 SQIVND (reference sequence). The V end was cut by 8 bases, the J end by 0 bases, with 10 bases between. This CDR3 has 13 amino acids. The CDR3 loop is CASGDRANYGYTF. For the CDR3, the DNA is TGTGCCAGTGGTGACAGAGCTAACTATGGCTACACCTTC.

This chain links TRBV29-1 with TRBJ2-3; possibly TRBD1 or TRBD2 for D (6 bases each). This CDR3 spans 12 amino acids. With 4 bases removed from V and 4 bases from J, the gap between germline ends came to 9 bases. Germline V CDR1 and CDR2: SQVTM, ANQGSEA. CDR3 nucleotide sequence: TGCAGCGTTGCGGGGGCGGCAGATACGCAGTATTTT. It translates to CSVAGAADTQYF.